The clone carrying this TCR beta chain is a singleton in its sample. Its matching antigen is unknown. The sample comes from a study of long-term antiretroviral therapy in people with HIV. General study points: Diversity went up after ART and still fell short of transplant donor controls.

It was version v3.0 of the immunoSEQ assay that was run at survey level. Measured with immunoSEQ multiplex PCR; TCRdb has only the in-frame clones, and not every one. The sample gives tens of thousands of clones, around 85% of which show up once; approximately 5.1% is in the top ten. The sequence came from a man aged 30-40 years with HIV. This sample comprised unsorted PBMCs, obtained 0.7 years before starting antiretroviral therapy.

The CDR3 region has the DNA TGTGCCAGCAGCGTAGAGGCGGGGGGGCAAGTAGATACGCAGTATTTT. The encoded protein is CASSVEAGGQVDTQYF. The rearrangement uses TRBV9 and TRBJ2-3, with 9 bases identical to TRBD2. The trim removed 0 bases at V and 5 bases at J, leaving 7 bases unmatched. The CDR3 is 16 amino acids. Looked up from germline, CDR1 is SGDLS and CDR2 is YYNGEE.